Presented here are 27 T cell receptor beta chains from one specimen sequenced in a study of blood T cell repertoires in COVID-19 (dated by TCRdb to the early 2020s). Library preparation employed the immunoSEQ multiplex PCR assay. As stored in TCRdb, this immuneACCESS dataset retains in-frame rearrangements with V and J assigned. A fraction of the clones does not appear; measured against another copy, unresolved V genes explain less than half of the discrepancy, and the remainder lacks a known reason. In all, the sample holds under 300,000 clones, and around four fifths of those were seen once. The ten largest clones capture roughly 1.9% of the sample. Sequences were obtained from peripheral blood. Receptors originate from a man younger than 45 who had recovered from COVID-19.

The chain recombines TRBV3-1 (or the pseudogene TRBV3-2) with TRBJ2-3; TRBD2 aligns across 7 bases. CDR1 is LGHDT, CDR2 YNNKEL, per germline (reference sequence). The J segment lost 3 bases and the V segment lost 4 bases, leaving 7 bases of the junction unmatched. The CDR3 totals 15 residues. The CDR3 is CASSPRVSGTDTQYF. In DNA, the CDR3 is TGTGCCAGCAGCCCCCGGGTTAGCGGGACAGATACGCAGTATTTT.

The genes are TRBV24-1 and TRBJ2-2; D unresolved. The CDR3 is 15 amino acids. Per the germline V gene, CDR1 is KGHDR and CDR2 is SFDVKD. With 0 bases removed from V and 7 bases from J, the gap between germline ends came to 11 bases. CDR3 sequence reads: CATSDLAARNGELFF. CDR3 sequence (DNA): TGTGCCACCAGTGATTTGGCCGCGAGGAACGGGGAGCTGTTTTTT.

CDR3 nucleotides: TGTGCCAGCAGCTTAGCGACAGGGCCTGAGGAGACCCAGTACTTC. Encoded protein: CASSLATGPEETQYF. The chain is built from TRBV11-1 and TRBJ2-5; 7 bases are a match to TRBD1. From germline, CDR1 is SGHAT and CDR2 FQDESV (reference sequence). CDR3 length: 15 residues. After removal of 0 bases from V and 5 bases from J, the junction contained 6 bases not matched to a gene.

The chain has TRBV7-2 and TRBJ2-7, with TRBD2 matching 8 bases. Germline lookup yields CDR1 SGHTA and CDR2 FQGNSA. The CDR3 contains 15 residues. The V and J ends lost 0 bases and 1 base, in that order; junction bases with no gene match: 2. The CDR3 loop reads CASSLAAGASYEQYF. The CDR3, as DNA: TGTGCCAGCAGCTTAGCAGCGGGGGCTTCCTACGAGCAGTACTTC. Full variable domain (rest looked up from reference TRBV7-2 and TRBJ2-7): GAGVSQSPSNKVTEKGKDVELRCDPISGHTALYWYRQSLGQGLEFLIYFQGNSAPDKSGLPSDRFSAERTGGSVSTLTIQRTQQEDSAVYLCASSLAAGASYEQYFGPGTRLTVT.

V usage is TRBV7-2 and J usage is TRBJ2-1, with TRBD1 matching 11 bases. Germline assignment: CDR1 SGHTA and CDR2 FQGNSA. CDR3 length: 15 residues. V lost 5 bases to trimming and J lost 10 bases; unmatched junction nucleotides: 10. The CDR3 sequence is CASSQQGTGGYEQFF. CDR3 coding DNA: TGTGCCAGCAGCCAGCAGGGGACAGGGGGGTACGAGCAGTTCTTC.

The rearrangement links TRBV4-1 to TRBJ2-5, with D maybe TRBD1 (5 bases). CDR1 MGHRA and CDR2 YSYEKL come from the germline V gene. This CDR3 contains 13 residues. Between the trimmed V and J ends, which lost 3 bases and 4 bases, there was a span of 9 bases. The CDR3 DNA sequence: TGCGCCAGCAGCCAGCAGGGTCCAGAGACCCAGTACTTC. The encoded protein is CASSQQGPETQYF.

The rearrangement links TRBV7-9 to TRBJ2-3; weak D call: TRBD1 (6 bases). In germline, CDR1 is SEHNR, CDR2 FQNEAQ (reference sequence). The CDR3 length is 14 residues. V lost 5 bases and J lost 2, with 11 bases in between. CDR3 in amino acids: CASSADRYTDTQYF. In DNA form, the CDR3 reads TGTGCCAGCAGCGCCGACAGGTACACAGATACGCAGTATTTT. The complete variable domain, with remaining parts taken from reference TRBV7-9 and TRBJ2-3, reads DTGVSQNPRHKITKRGQNVTFRCDPISEHNRLYWYRQTLGQGPEFLTYFQNEAQLEKSRLLSDRFSAERPKGSFSTLEIQRTEQGDSAMYLCASSADRYTDTQYFGPGTRLTVL.

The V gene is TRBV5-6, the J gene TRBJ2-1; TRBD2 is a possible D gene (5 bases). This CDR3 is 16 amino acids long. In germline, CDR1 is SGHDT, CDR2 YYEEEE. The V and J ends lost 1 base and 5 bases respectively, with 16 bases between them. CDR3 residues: CASSLFSRGEDNEQFF. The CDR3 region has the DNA TGTGCCAGCAGCTTGTTCTCCCGGGGAGAGGACAATGAGCAGTTCTTC.

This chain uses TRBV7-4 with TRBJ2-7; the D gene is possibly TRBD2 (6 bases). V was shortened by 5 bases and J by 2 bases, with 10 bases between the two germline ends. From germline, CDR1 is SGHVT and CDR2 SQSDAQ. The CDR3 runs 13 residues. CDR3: CASSPGVPYEQYV. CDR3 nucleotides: TGTGCCAGCAGCCCGGGGGTCCCCTACGAGCAGTACGTC.

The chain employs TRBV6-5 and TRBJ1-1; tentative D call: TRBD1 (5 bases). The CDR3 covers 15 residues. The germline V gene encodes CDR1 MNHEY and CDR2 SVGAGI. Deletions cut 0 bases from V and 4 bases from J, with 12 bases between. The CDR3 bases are TGTGCCAGCAGTTACTCGGGGCTCGGGCCCACTGAAGCTTTCTTT. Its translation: CASSYSGLGPTEAFF.

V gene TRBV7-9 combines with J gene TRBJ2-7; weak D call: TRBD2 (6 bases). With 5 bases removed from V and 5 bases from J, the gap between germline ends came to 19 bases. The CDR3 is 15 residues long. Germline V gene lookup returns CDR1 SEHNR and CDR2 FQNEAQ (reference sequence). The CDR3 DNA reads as TGTGCCAGCAGCCCCTCCCTCGGGAGTTTCGACGAGCAGTACTTC. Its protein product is CASSPSLGSFDEQYF.

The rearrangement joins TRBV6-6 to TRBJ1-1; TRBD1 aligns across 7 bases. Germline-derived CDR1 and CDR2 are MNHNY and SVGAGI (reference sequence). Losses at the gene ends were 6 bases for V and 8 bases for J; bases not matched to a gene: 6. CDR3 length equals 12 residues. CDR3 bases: TGTGCCAGCAGCCCCGGGACAGACGAAGCTTTCTTT. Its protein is CASSPGTDEAFF.

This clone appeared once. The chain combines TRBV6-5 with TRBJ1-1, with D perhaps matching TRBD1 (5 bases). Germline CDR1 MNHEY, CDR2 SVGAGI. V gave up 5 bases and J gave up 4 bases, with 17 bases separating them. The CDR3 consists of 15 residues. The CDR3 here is CASSRGGVGGTEAFF. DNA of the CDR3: TGTGCCAGCAGTCGGGGGGGGGTGGGCGGCACTGAAGCTTTCTTT.

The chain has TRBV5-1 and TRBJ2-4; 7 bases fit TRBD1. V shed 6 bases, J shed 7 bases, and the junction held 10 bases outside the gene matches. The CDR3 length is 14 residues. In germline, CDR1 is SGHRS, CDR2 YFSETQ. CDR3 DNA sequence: TGCGCCAGCAACCAACAGGGGCAGGTTAACATTCAGTACTTC. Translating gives CASNQQGQVNIQYF.

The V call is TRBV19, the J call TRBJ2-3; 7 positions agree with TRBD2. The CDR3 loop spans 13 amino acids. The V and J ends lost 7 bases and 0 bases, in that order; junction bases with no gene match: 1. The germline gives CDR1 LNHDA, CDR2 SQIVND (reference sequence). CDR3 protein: CASTAGSTDTQYF. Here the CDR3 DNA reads TGTGCCAGTACAGCGGGAAGCACAGATACGCAGTATTTT.

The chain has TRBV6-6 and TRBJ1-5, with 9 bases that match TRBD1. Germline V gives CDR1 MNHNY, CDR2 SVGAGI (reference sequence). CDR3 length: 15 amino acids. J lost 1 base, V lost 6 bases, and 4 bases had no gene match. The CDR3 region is CASSRGTGSNQPQHF. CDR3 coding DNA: TGTGCCAGCAGCCGCGGGACAGGGAGCAATCAGCCCCAGCATTTT.

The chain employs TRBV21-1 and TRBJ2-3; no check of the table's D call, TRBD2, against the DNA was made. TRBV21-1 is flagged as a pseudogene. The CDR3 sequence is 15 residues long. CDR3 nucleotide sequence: TGTGCCAGCAGCCTACTAGCGGGGCGCACAGATACGCAGTATTTT. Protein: CASSLLAGRTDTQYF.

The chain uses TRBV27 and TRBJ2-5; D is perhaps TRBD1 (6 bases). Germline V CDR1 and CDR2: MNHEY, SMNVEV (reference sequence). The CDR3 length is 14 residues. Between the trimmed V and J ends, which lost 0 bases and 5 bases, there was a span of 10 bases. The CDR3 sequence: CASSLSQGTETQYF. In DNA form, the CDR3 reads TGTGCCAGCAGTTTATCACAGGGCACGGAGACCCAGTACTTC.

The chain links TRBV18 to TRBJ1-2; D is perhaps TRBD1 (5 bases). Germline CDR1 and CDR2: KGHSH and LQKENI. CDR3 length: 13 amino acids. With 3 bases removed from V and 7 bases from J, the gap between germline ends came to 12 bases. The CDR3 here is CASSPPHRGGYTF. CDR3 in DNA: TGTGCCAGCTCACCCCCTCATAGGGGTGGCTACACCTTC.

CDR3 amino acids: CASSTGLAGQETQYF. The CDR3 bases are TGCGCCAGCAGCACGGGACTAGCGGGACAAGAGACCCAGTACTTC. V usage is TRBV5-1 and J usage is TRBJ2-5, with 13 bases fitting TRBD2. The V gene end was trimmed by 4 bases and the J gene end by 2 bases; junction bases not matched to a gene: 2. Germline CDR1 is SGHRS and CDR2 is YFSETQ. This CDR3 is built from 15 residues.

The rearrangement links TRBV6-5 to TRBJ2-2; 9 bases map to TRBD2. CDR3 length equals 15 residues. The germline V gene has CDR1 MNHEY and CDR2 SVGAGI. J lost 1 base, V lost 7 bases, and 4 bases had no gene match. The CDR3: CASISGGLNTGELFF. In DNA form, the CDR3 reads TGTGCCAGCATAAGCGGGGGGCTGAACACCGGGGAGCTGTTTTTT.

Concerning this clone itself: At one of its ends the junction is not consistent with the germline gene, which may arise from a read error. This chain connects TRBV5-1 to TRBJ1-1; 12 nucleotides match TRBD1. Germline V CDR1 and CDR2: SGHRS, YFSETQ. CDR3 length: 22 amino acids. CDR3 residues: CASSYGPRGQGALGPMNTEAFF. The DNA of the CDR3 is TGCGCTAGCAGCTATGGACCCCGGGGACAGGGGGCCCTCGGCCCCATGAACACTGAAGCTTTCTTT.

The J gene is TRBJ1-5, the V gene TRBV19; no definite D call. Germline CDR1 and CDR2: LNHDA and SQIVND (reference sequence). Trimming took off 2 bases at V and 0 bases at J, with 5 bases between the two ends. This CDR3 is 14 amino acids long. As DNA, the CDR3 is TGTGCCAGTAGTATACGAGATAGCAATCAGCCCCAGCATTTT. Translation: CASSIRDSNQPQHF.

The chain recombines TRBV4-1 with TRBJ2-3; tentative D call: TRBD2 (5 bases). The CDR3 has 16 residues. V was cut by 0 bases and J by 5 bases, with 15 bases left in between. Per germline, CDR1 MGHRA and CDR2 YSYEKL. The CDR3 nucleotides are TGCGCCAGCAGCCAAGAAGGGTTCGGGGTTCGAGATACGCAGTATTTT. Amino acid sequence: CASSQEGFGVRDTQYF.

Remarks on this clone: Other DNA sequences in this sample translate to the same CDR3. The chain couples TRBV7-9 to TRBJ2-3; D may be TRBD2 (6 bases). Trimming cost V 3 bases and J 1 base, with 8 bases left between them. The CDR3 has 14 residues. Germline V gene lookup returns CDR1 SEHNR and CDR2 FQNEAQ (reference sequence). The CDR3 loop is CASSLTGGTDTQYF. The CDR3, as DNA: TGTGCCAGCAGCTTGACGGGGGGCACAGATACGCAGTATTTT.

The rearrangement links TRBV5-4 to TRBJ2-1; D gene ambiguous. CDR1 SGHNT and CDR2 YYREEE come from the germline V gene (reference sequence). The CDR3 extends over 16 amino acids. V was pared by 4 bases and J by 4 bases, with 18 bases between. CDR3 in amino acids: CASSPNAEMAYNEQFF. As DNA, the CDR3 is TGTGCCAGCAGCCCCAATGCGGAAATGGCGTACAATGAGCAGTTCTTC.

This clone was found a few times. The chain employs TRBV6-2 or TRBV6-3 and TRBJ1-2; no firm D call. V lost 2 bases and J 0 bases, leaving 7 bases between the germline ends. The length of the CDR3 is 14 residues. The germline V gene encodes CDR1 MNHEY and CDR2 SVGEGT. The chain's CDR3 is CASSYAGANYGYTF. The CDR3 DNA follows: TGTGCCAGCAGTTACGCAGGCGCTAACTATGGCTACACCTTC.